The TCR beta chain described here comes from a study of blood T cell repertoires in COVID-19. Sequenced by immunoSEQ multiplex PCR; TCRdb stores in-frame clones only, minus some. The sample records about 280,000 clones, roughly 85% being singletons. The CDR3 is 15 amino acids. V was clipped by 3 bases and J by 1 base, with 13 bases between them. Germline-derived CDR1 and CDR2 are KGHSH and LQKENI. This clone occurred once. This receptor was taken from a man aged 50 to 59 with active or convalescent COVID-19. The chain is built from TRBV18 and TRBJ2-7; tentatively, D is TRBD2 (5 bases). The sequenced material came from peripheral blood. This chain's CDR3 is CASSPPGSGSYEQYF. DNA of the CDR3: TGTGCCAGCTCACCCCCGGGGAGTGGATCCTACGAGCAGTACTTC.